This T cell receptor beta chain was captured in a study of blood T cell repertoires in COVID-19. Background on the study: The United States, Italy and Spain were the sources of the acute and convalescent COVID-19 samples.

Per the original data handling: Amplified reference gene primers provided the basis for estimating nucleated cell counts. Assay used: immunoSEQ multiplex PCR; TCRdb lists only in-frame clones, some missing. That table furnishes V, J and clone size, whereas the DNA furnished D and trimming. This sample carries 400,000 to 500,000 clones, more than 75% of them seen once, and the ten largest clones take approximately 1.8%. Per germline, CDR1 ENHRY and CDR2 SYGVKD. V was trimmed by 10 bases and J by 3 bases, leaving 25 bases between them. The CDR3 spans 16 residues. Participants were aged roughly 18 to 89 years from roughly 25 US areas. Cohort 3 recovery required two negative PCRs, clearance, or symptom resolution.

The rearrangement uses TRBV10-3 and TRBJ2-7; a weak D match, TRBD2 (5 bases). This sequence originates from a woman aged 40 to 50 who had recovered from COVID-19. Sequencing was carried out using PBMCs or T cells enriched from blood (not recorded which). The DNA for the CDR3 is TGTGCCACGAGAGGGCAGACACACCCTAGGGACTACGAGCAGTACTTC. It is translated as CATRGQTHPRDYEQYF.